This is a list of T cell receptor beta chains from one sample in a study of vaccination effects on CD4 cells after COVID-19. Antigens of these TCRs are unknown. Generated by immunoSEQ multiplex PCR, the TCRdb table keeps only in-frame clones and is missing some. The data hold over 20,000 clones, with under 75% observed a single time. The sample consisted of CD4+ T cells from PBMCs cultured with a peptide pool, taken before COVID-19 vaccination. The source is a human donor who had a prior SARS-CoV-2 infection. CDR3s include the opening cysteine and the closing phenylalanine or tryptophan. A D gene is named only where the DNA matches it firmly. Clone size, where shown, is once, few, many, or a class for clones that have expanded.

V gene: TRBV11-2
D gene: TRBD1
J gene: TRBJ1-2
clone size: -
CDR3 protein: CASSSPRQGGGYTF
CDR3 DNA: TGTGCCAGCAGCTCACCCAGACAGGGCGGTGGCTACACCTTC

V gene: TRBV3-1/TRBV3-2
D gene: TRBD1
J gene: TRBJ2-5
clone size: -
CDR3 protein: CASSQDPRGHGETQYF
CDR3 DNA: TGTGCCAGCAGCCAAGATCCCAGGGGGCATGGCGAGACCCAGTACTTC

V gene: TRBV27
D gene: TRBD1
J gene: TRBJ1-5
clone size: few
CDR3 protein: CASTSDRGHSQPQHF
CDR3 DNA: TGTGCCAGCACTTCGGACAGGGGGCATAGTCAGCCCCAGCATTTT

V gene: TRBV6-1
D gene: -
J gene: TRBJ1-1
clone size: -
CDR3 protein: CASSEQKSTEAFF
CDR3 DNA: TGTGCCAGCAGTGAACAGAAAAGTACTGAAGCTTTCTTT

V gene: TRBV18
D gene: -
J gene: TRBJ2-4
clone size: -
CDR3 protein: CASSPGRRGAKNIQYF
CDR3 DNA: TGTGCCAGCTCACCAGGTCGAAGAGGGGCCAAAAACATTCAGTACTTC

V gene: TRBV28
D gene: -
J gene: TRBJ2-5
clone size: -
CDR3 protein: CASSLTSVQETQYF
CDR3 DNA: TGTGCCAGCAGTTTAACGAGCGTACAAGAGACCCAGTACTTC

V gene: TRBV10-1
D gene: TRBD1
J gene: TRBJ1-1
clone size: -
CDR3 protein: CASSEGRGGSTEAFF
CDR3 DNA: TGCGCCAGCAGTGAAGGCAGGGGGGGCTCCACTGAAGCTTTCTTT

V gene: TRBV7-2
D gene: TRBD2
J gene: TRBJ2-5
clone size: -
CDR3 protein: CASSPVASGREETQYF
CDR3 DNA: TGTGCCAGCAGCCCAGTGGCTAGCGGGAGGGAAGAGACCCAGTACTTC

V gene: TRBV18
D gene: -
J gene: TRBJ2-3
clone size: -
CDR3 protein: CASSPSNDRRTDTQYF
CDR3 DNA: TGTGCCAGCTCACCAAGTAACGACCGCCGCACAGATACGCAGTATTTT

V gene: TRBV11-2
D gene: TRBD2
J gene: TRBJ2-1
clone size: few
CDR3 protein: CASSLRSGASTIF
CDR3 DNA: TGTGCCAGCAGCTTAAGAAGCGGGGCTTCCACGATCTTC

V gene: TRBV5-4
D gene: -
J gene: TRBJ2-7
clone size: few
CDR3 protein: CASSLAGGLRYEQYF
CDR3 DNA: TGTGCCAGCAGCTTGGCCGGGGGGCTTAGGTACGAGCAGTACTTC

V gene: TRBV9
D gene: TRBD2
J gene: TRBJ2-1
clone size: -
CDR3 protein: CASSAGSGGLYNEQFF
CDR3 DNA: TGTGCCAGCAGCGCGGGGAGCGGGGGGCTCTACAATGAGCAGTTCTTC

V gene: TRBV12-5
D gene: -
J gene: TRBJ2-5
clone size: -
CDR3 protein: CASGTVQETQYF
CDR3 DNA: TGTGCTAGTGGGACAGTCCAAGAGACCCAGTACTTC

V gene: TRBV20-1
D gene: -
J gene: TRBJ2-7
clone size: -
CDR3 protein: CSASVRGIANEQYF
CDR3 DNA: TGCAGTGCTAGTGTAAGGGGAATAGCTAACGAGCAGTACTTC

V gene: TRBV5-1
D gene: -
J gene: TRBJ2-3
clone size: -
CDR3 protein: CASSREGPGGGTQYF
CDR3 DNA: TGCGCCAGCAGCCGCGAGGGCCCCGGTGGCGGTACGCAGTATTTT

V gene: TRBV10-3
D gene: TRBD2
J gene: TRBJ2-2
clone size: -
CDR3 protein: CAMSGRADTGELFF
CDR3 DNA: TGTGCCATGAGCGGGAGGGCCGACACCGGGGAGCTGTTTTTT

V gene: TRBV5-1
D gene: TRBD1
J gene: TRBJ2-7
clone size: few
CDR3 protein: CASSYETGGLEQYF
CDR3 DNA: TGCGCCAGCAGCTACGAGACAGGGGGCCTCGAGCAGTACTTC

V gene: TRBV30
D gene: -
J gene: TRBJ2-1
clone size: -
CDR3 protein: CAWGLVYNEQFF
CDR3 DNA: TGTGCCTGGGGGCTGGTGTACAATGAGCAGTTCTTC

V gene: TRBV4-3
D gene: -
J gene: TRBJ1-6
clone size: -
CDR3 protein: CASSQEVEGAFNNSPLHF
CDR3 DNA: TGCGCCAGCAGCCAAGAAGTGGAGGGCGCGTTTAATAATTCACCCCTCCACTTT

V gene: TRBV9
D gene: TRBD2
J gene: TRBJ2-1
clone size: -
CDR3 protein: CASSPRTSGGFFYNEQFF
CDR3 DNA: TGTGCCAGCAGCCCCCGGACTAGCGGGGGTTTCTTCTACAATGAGCAGTTCTTC

V gene: TRBV12-3/TRBV12-4
D gene: -
J gene: TRBJ2-7
clone size: once
CDR3 protein: CASTRTGEQYF
CDR3 DNA: TGTGCCAGCACCCGGACGGGCGAGCAGTACTTC

V gene: TRBV18
D gene: TRBD2
J gene: TRBJ2-7
clone size: -
CDR3 protein: CASSPTSPLEQYF
CDR3 DNA: TGTGCCAGCTCACCGACTAGCCCTCTCGAGCAGTACTTC

V gene: TRBV29-1
D gene: -
J gene: TRBJ2-1
clone size: -
CDR3 protein: CSVFGGGPYNEQFF
CDR3 DNA: TGCAGCGTGTTTGGAGGGGGGCCCTACAATGAGCAGTTCTTC

V gene: TRBV7-3
D gene: -
J gene: TRBJ2-3
clone size: -
CDR3 protein: CASSLFGRTGSGELPTDTQYF
CDR3 DNA: TGTGCCAGCAGCTTATTCGGACGGACAGGTAGCGGGGAACTCCCCACAGATACGCAGTATTTT

V gene: TRBV27
D gene: -
J gene: TRBJ1-3
clone size: -
CDR3 protein: CASSFEGRPSSGNTIYF
CDR3 DNA: TGTGCCAGCAGTTTTGAAGGGAGACCCTCCTCTGGAAACACCATATATTTT

V gene: TRBV3-1/TRBV3-2
D gene: -
J gene: TRBJ1-1
clone size: -
CDR3 protein: CASSQVGYTEAFF
CDR3 DNA: TGTGCCAGCAGCCAAGTGGGATACACTGAAGCTTTCTTT

V gene: TRBV7-2
D gene: TRBD1
J gene: TRBJ2-1
clone size: -
CDR3 protein: CASSLDWDRVVF
CDR3 DNA: TGTGCCAGCAGCTTAGATTGGGACAGGGTTGTCTTC

V gene: TRBV2
D gene: -
J gene: TRBJ1-2
clone size: -
CDR3 protein: CASSGLAINYGYTF
CDR3 DNA: TGTGCCAGCAGTGGGCTCGCAATTAACTATGGCTACACCTTC

V gene: TRBV10-3
D gene: -
J gene: TRBJ2-2
clone size: -
CDR3 protein: CAIGNTGELFF
CDR3 DNA: TGTGCCATCGGGAACACCGGGGAGCTGTTTTTT

V gene: TRBV7-2
D gene: -
J gene: TRBJ1-2
clone size: -
CDR3 protein: CAGTASAAVYGYTF
CDR3 DNA: TGTGCCGGCACCGCCTCCGCGGCTGTCTATGGCTACACCTTC

V gene: TRBV7-9
D gene: -
J gene: TRBJ2-5
clone size: few
CDR3 protein: CASIAVGGETQYF
CDR3 DNA: TGTGCCAGCATCGCGGTGGGGGGAGAGACCCAGTACTTC

V gene: TRBV14
D gene: -
J gene: TRBJ2-3
clone size: -
CDR3 protein: CASSWDLNTDTQYF
CDR3 DNA: TGTGCCAGCAGTTGGGACCTAAACACAGATACGCAGTATTTT

V gene: TRBV5-6
D gene: -
J gene: TRBJ1-5
clone size: -
CDR3 protein: CASSPNGGLNQPQHF
CDR3 DNA: TGTGCCAGCAGCCCCAACGGGGGGTTGAATCAGCCCCAGCATTTT

V gene: TRBV24-1
D gene: TRBD1
J gene: TRBJ1-4
clone size: -
CDR3 protein: CATSSLWGQDVLPLEKLFF
CDR3 DNA: TGTGCCACCAGTTCTCTTTGGGGACAGGATGTTCTGCCGCTTGAAAAACTGTTTTTT

V gene: TRBV30
D gene: -
J gene: TRBJ1-3
clone size: once
CDR3 protein: CAWSVRAGTISGNTIYF
CDR3 DNA: TGTGCCTGGAGTGTACGAGCAGGTACAATCTCTGGAAACACCATATATTTT

V gene: TRBV9
D gene: TRBD2
J gene: TRBJ2-2
clone size: -
CDR3 protein: CASSAPKLAGGRNTGELFF
CDR3 DNA: TGTGCCAGCAGCGCTCCAAAACTAGCGGGGGGGCGAAACACCGGGGAGCTGTTTTTT

V gene: TRBV5-1
D gene: -
J gene: TRBJ2-7
clone size: -
CDR3 protein: CASSWQTGPYEQYF
CDR3 DNA: TGCGCCAGCAGCTGGCAGACAGGCCCCTACGAGCAGTACTTC

V gene: TRBV2
D gene: -
J gene: TRBJ2-6
clone size: -
CDR3 protein: CASSDFSGANVLTF
CDR3 DNA: TGTGCCAGTTCCGACTTCTCTGGGGCCAACGTCCTGACTTTC

V gene: TRBV2
D gene: -
J gene: TRBJ2-5
clone size: -
CDR3 protein: CASSELETQYF
CDR3 DNA: TGTGCCAGCAGTGAATTAGAGACCCAGTACTTC

V gene: TRBV2
D gene: TRBD1
J gene: TRBJ1-2
clone size: -
CDR3 protein: CASGVRQGGYGYTF
CDR3 DNA: TGTGCCAGCGGGGTTCGACAGGGGGGCTATGGCTACACCTTC

V gene: TRBV2
D gene: -
J gene: TRBJ2-1
clone size: -
CDR3 protein: CASSASSYNEQFF
CDR3 DNA: TGTGCCAGCAGTGCCAGCTCCTACAATGAGCAGTTCTTC

V gene: TRBV18
D gene: -
J gene: TRBJ1-1
clone size: -
CDR3 protein: CASSGQMNTEAFF
CDR3 DNA: TGTGCCAGCTCTGGACAGATGAACACTGAAGCTTTCTTT

V gene: TRBV7-9
D gene: -
J gene: TRBJ1-4
clone size: -
CDR3 protein: CASSLRGAINEKLFF
CDR3 DNA: TGTGCCAGCAGCTTAAGGGGGGCCATAAATGAAAAACTGTTTTTT

V gene: TRBV11-1
D gene: -
J gene: TRBJ2-3
clone size: -
CDR3 protein: CASSLEGDTQYF
CDR3 DNA: TGTGCCAGCAGCTTAGAAGGCGATACGCAGTATTTT

V gene: TRBV7-8
D gene: -
J gene: TRBJ1-1
clone size: once
CDR3 protein: CASTREDALVNTEAFF
CDR3 DNA: TGTGCCAGCACCCGTGAAGACGCCCTTGTGAACACTGAAGCTTTCTTT

V gene: TRBV18
D gene: -
J gene: TRBJ1-2
clone size: -
CDR3 protein: CASSPGDNYGYTF
CDR3 DNA: TGTGCCAGCTCACCAGGGGATAACTATGGCTACACCTTC

V gene: TRBV4-1
D gene: TRBD1
J gene: TRBJ2-5
clone size: -
CDR3 protein: CASSRGQGGRQETQYF
CDR3 DNA: TGCGCCAGCAGCCGAGGACAGGGGGGGAGGCAAGAGACCCAGTACTTC

V gene: TRBV27
D gene: -
J gene: TRBJ2-2
clone size: -
CDR3 protein: CASMGSGLVNTGELFF
CDR3 DNA: TGTGCCAGCATGGGATCGGGCCTCGTAAACACCGGGGAGCTGTTTTTT

V gene: TRBV12-5
D gene: -
J gene: TRBJ2-7
clone size: -
CDR3 protein: CASGLDPRVGEQYF
CDR3 DNA: TGTGCTAGTGGTTTGGATCCCCGGGTCGGCGAGCAGTACTTC

V gene: TRBV30
D gene: -
J gene: TRBJ1-6
clone size: few
CDR3 protein: CAWGLSDSPLHF
CDR3 DNA: TGTGCCTGGGGACTTTCAGATTCACCCCTCCACTTT

V gene: TRBV5-1
D gene: TRBD2
J gene: TRBJ2-3
clone size: few
CDR3 protein: CASSLTSGGSTDTQYF
CDR3 DNA: TGCGCCAGCAGCTTGACTAGCGGGGGGAGCACAGATACGCAGTATTTT

V gene: TRBV2
D gene: TRBD2
J gene: TRBJ2-7
clone size: -
CDR3 protein: CASSYDGLAGGEQYF
CDR3 DNA: TGTGCCAGCAGCTATGATGGGCTAGCGGGGGGAGAGCAGTACTTC

V gene: TRBV2
D gene: -
J gene: TRBJ2-4
clone size: -
CDR3 protein: CASSLQGSKNIQYF
CDR3 DNA: TGTGCCAGCAGTTTACAGGGTAGCAAAAACATTCAGTACTTC

V gene: TRBV11-2
D gene: -
J gene: TRBJ1-6
clone size: -
CDR3 protein: CASSYLGAGNNSPLHF
CDR3 DNA: TGTGCCAGCAGCTACCTCGGGGCTGGGAATAATTCACCCCTCCACTTT

V gene: TRBV10-3
D gene: TRBD2
J gene: TRBJ2-1
clone size: -
CDR3 protein: CASGLDNEQFF
CDR3 DNA: TGTGCCAGCGGACTAGACAATGAGCAGTTCTTC

V gene: TRBV4-3
D gene: TRBD2
J gene: TRBJ2-1
clone size: -
CDR3 protein: CASSPRVAGGPIFNEQFF
CDR3 DNA: TGCGCCAGCAGCCCCAGGGTAGCGGGAGGGCCAATTTTCAATGAGCAGTTCTTC

V gene: TRBV27
D gene: TRBD1
J gene: TRBJ1-2
clone size: -
CDR3 protein: CASSSSGQGERGYGYTF
CDR3 DNA: TGTGCCAGCAGTTCATCGGGACAGGGGGAAAGGGGCTATGGCTACACCTTC

V gene: TRBV5-1
D gene: TRBD2
J gene: TRBJ2-7
clone size: -
CDR3 protein: CASSVASGASSYEQYF
CDR3 DNA: TGCGCCAGCAGCGTGGCCAGCGGGGCCTCCTCCTACGAGCAGTACTTC